This T cell receptor beta chain was recovered during a study of T cells after yellow fever vaccination. Turning to the study itself: Some fractions had low cell numbers, and these were prepared with SMART-Seq v4 Ultra Low Input. Points from the study as a whole: Among all clonotypes, a small share was observed in both CD4 and CD8 compartments. The booster response re-showed most primary clones: roughly 97% CD4, 88% CD8.

V trimming: 4 bases; J trimming: 7 bases; junction bases outside the gene matches: 13. This CDR3 is 16 amino acids long. Germline CDR1 and CDR2: MGHRA and YSYEKL. Comments on this clonotype: Its antigen is undetermined.

The 5'RACE template-switching step produced TCR cDNA and added a universal primer site and UMIs. Using its own MiXCR run on the 5' RACE reads, TCRdb lists one record per CDR3 protein. The sample carries 300,000 to 350,000 distinct CDR3 sequences, 3.5% to 4.5% recorded once. This TCR was sampled from a man between 18 and 29 years old who received the YFV17D yellow fever vaccine. The sequencing used PBMCs, collected 5 days after the yellow fever booster vaccination. J is TRBJ2-1 and V is TRBV4-1, with TRBD1 identical over 7 bases. The CDR3 DNA sequence: TGCGCCAGCAGCCGGAACACAGGGGCGGGCTGGAATGAGCAGTTCTTC. Its protein is CASSRNTGAGWNEQFF.